Below are 25 T cell receptor beta chains sequenced from a single sample in a study of cytomegalovirus exposure and HLA in healthy donors. The study ran its PCR with 60 Vbeta and 13 Jbeta primers. Clones were sequenced by immunoSEQ multiplex PCR, and TCRdb holds only the in-frame ones, with some missing. This sample carries approximately 100,000 clones, about 75% of them seen once, and the ten largest clones take approximately 12%. Sequencing was carried out using PBMCs. The receptors originated from a woman aged 40 to 49 in good health and CMV-seropositive.

The rearrangement joins TRBV9 to TRBJ2-7; the match to TRBD1 covers 8 bases. Trimming took 4 bases from V and 1 from J; bases not matched to a gene: 4. Germline lookup yields CDR1 SGDLS and CDR2 YYNGEE. This CDR3 spans 14 amino acids. This CDR3 is CASSRGQGSYEQYF. The CDR3 nucleotides read TGTGCCAGCAGCCGCGGACAGGGATCCTACGAGCAGTACTTC.

This clone came up a few times. The V gene is TRBV11-2, the J gene TRBJ1-1; TRBD1 matches at 7 bases. Germline V gene data show CDR1 as SGHAT and CDR2 as FQNNGV. The CDR3 spans 15 residues. V lost 0 bases, J lost 6 bases, and 7 bases stayed unmatched. For the CDR3, the DNA is TGTGCCAGCAGCTTAGAGGCAGGGGGTCGGGCTGAAGCTTTCTTT. Protein: CASSLEAGGRAEAFF.

The CDR3 DNA is TGTGCCAGCAGTTGGGGGGGCCTTTCTTCCTACGAGCAGTACTTC. Its translation is CASSWGGLSSYEQYF. V and J are TRBV6-1 and TRBJ2-7, with a possible D match to TRBD2 (7 bases). Between the trimmed V and J ends, which lost 5 bases and 1 base, there was a span of 15 bases. The CDR3 covers 15 residues. Germline-derived CDR1 and CDR2 are MNHNS and SASEGT.

The V call is TRBV5-1, the J call TRBJ1-1, with D possibly being TRBD1 (6 bases). CDR3 length: 15 residues. V was shortened by 0 bases and J by 1 base, with 10 bases between the two germline ends. CDR1 and CDR2 (germline): SGHRS, YFSETQ. CDR3 region: CASSLEGRGNTEAFF. The CDR3 DNA is TGCGCCAGCAGCTTGGAGGGCAGGGGGAACACTGAAGCTTTCTTT.

The chain joins TRBV7-2 to TRBJ1-2, with D perhaps TRBD1 (5 bases). Germline CDR1 and CDR2: SGHTA and FQGNSA. V shed 2 bases and J shed 8 bases, with 15 bases lying between them. The CDR3 length is 14 residues. The CDR3 DNA reads TGTGCCAGCAGCTTAAGTCGTCAGGGTGAAGGCTACACCTTC. It translates to CASSLSRQGEGYTF.

Note on this clone: This sample also contains other DNA sequences that code for the same CDR3. The rearrangement uses TRBV2 and TRBJ1-1; 11 bases are shared with TRBD1. V lost 6 bases and J lost 4; bases outside the gene matches: 4. Germline loops: CDR1 SNHLY, CDR2 FYNNEI. The CDR3 has 14 residues. The CDR3 sequence: CASSRDRGGTEAFF. DNA for the CDR3: TGTGCCAGCAGCCGGGACAGGGGGGGCACTGAAGCTTTCTTT.

The table lists this clone with a few counts. V and J are TRBV11-2 and TRBJ2-4, with D maybe TRBD1 (6 bases). CDR3 length: 16 amino acids. Germline CDR1 and CDR2: SGHAT and FQNNGV. Trimming left V 0 bases short and J 10 bases short, with 19 bases between. CDR3: CASSLDLVWGHGIQYF. CDR3 in DNA: TGTGCCAGCAGCTTAGATTTAGTTTGGGGGCATGGGATTCAGTACTTC.

This clone was recorded once. This chain connects TRBV7-2 to TRBJ1-4, with a tentative D call TRBD1 (6 bases). CDR1 is SGHTA, CDR2 FQGNSA, per germline. The CDR3 spans 15 residues. V was pared by 1 base and J by 7 bases, with 13 bases between. The CDR3: CASSLGGQGSEKLFF. CDR3 nucleotide sequence: TGTGCCAGCAGCTTAGGCGGGCAGGGGAGTGAAAAACTGTTTTTT.

The V call is TRBV18, the J call TRBJ2-1; perhaps TRBD2 as D (5 bases). The germline V gene encodes CDR1 KGHSH and CDR2 LQKENI. The CDR3 spans 14 residues. V was trimmed by 5 bases and J by 6 bases, leaving 14 bases between them. The CDR3 is CASSSETRGNEQFF. The DNA for the CDR3 is TGTGCCAGCTCATCAGAGACCCGGGGCAATGAGCAGTTCTTC.

The chain joins TRBV5-1 to TRBJ1-3; unclear D gene. This CDR3 spans 12 amino acids. Between the trimmed V and J ends, which lost 4 bases and 4 bases, there was a span of 6 bases. Germline V gene sequence: CDR1 SGHRS, CDR2 YFSETQ. The CDR3 nucleotides read TGCGCCAGCAGCACGGAGGGAAACACCATATATTTT. This codes for CASSTEGNTIYF.

This clone turned up a few times. The chain carries TRBV4-1 and TRBJ1-2, with 7 positions matching TRBD1. CDR1 is MGHRA, CDR2 YSYEKL, per germline. V was pared by 6 bases and J by 4 bases, with 11 bases of the junction left unmatched. There are 15 residues in the CDR3. CDR3 nucleotides: TGCGCCAGCAGGCCCCTAGGGACAGTAACCTATGGCTACACCTTC. Translating gives CASRPLGTVTYGYTF.

The chain recombines TRBV19 with TRBJ1-4; 9 bases map to TRBD1. The trim removed 8 bases at V and 8 bases at J, leaving 12 bases unmatched. From germline, CDR1 is LNHDA and CDR2 SQIVND (reference sequence). This CDR3 is built from 15 residues. The CDR3 reads CASGTGRGVWEKLFF. The CDR3 nucleotides read TGTGCCAGTGGGACAGGGCGGGGAGTTTGGGAAAAACTGTTTTTT. The full variable domain, in which reference TRBV19 and TRBJ1-4 provide the parts outside the CDR3, is DGGITQSPKYLFRKEGQNVTLSCEQNLNHDAMYWYRQDPGQGLRLIYYSQIVNDFQKGDIAEGYSVSREKKESFPLTVTSAQKNPTAFYLCASGTGRGVWEKLFFGSGTQLSVL.

The V and J genes are TRBV5-1 and TRBJ1-1, with D tentatively TRBD1 (5 bases). Per germline, CDR1 SGHRS and CDR2 YFSETQ. Trimming stripped 2 bases from V and 1 base from J, with 12 bases between. CDR3 length: 15 residues. The CDR3 here is CASSLNDSPNTEAFF. The DNA of the CDR3 is TGCGCCAGCAGCTTAAACGACAGCCCGAACACTGAAGCTTTCTTT.

The chain combines TRBV2 with TRBJ1-1; 7 nucleotides align to TRBD1. The germline CDR1 and CDR2 sequences are SNHLY and FYNNEI. Unmatched junction bases numbered 18, after V lost 7 bases and J lost 10 bases. CDR3 length equals 15 residues. CDR3 region: CASTEVTGVGGAAFF. CDR3 sequence (DNA): TGTGCCAGCACCGAGGTTACAGGGGTAGGTGGAGCAGCTTTCTTT.

This chain connects TRBV18 to TRBJ2-1, with 7 bases aligning to TRBD2. The germline CDR1 and CDR2 sequences are KGHSH and LQKENI. J was trimmed by 10 bases and V by 0 bases; bases with no gene match: 0. The CDR3 totals 12 residues. The CDR3 protein is CASSPPGGEQFF. CDR3 coding DNA: TGTGCCAGCTCACCACCGGGGGGGGAGCAGTTCTTC.

V is TRBV4-2 and J is TRBJ1-6; 8 bases match TRBD1. The V segment lost 6 bases and the J segment 14 bases; nucleotides outside the gene matches: 15. The CDR3 is 15 residues long. The germline gives CDR1 LGHNA, CDR2 YNFKEQ. The CDR3 is CASRHSTGAISTLHF. For the CDR3, the DNA is TGTGCCAGCAGACACTCGACAGGGGCGATTTCGACCCTCCACTTT.

The V and J genes are TRBV10-3 and TRBJ1-5, with D unclear. The CDR3 sequence is 13 residues long. Trimming pared 0 bases from V and 7 bases from J, leaving 7 bases between. Germline assignment: CDR1 ENHRY and CDR2 SYGVKD. Written as DNA, the CDR3 is TGTGCCATCAGTGAGTCCCAAGAGCAGCCCCAGCATTTT. Translating it yields CAISESQEQPQHF.

V is TRBV27 and J is TRBJ1-4; 8 positions match TRBD1. Trimming cost V 5 bases and J 4 bases; bases outside gene matches: 6. Germline assignment: CDR1 MNHEY and CDR2 SMNVEV (reference sequence). The CDR3 contains 15 residues. The CDR3 sequence: CASSTPGQDNEKLFF. In nucleotides, the CDR3 is TGTGCCAGCAGTACACCGGGACAGGATAATGAAAAACTGTTTTTT.

The chain joins TRBV6-1 to TRBJ1-1; 8 bases are shared with TRBD1. J gave up 5 bases and V 6 bases, and 8 bases lay outside the gene matches. The CDR3 consists of 14 residues. The germline CDR1 and CDR2 sequences are MNHNS and SASEGT. CDR3 amino acids: CASRYQGASTEAFF. The CDR3 nucleotides are TGTGCCAGCAGGTATCAGGGGGCGAGTACTGAAGCTTTCTTT.

CDR3 amino acids: CASSLPGGSGELFF. CDR3 nucleotides: TGTGCCAGCAGCTTACCGGGAGGGTCCGGGGAGCTGTTTTTT. The chain links TRBV7-9 to TRBJ2-2; 8 nucleotides match TRBD2. CDR3 length equals 14 residues. After removal of 2 bases from V and 6 bases from J, the junction contained 2 bases not matched to a gene. The germline V gene encodes CDR1 SEHNR and CDR2 FQNEAQ (reference sequence).

The gene calls are TRBV27 and TRBJ1-2; 10 positions agree with TRBD1. The CDR3 sequence is 17 residues long. With 4 bases clipped from V and 4 bases from J, the junction kept 12 bases outside the gene matches. Germline-derived CDR1 and CDR2 are MNHEY and SMNVEV (reference sequence). The CDR3 here is CASSSYLRQGAGYGYTF. The CDR3 DNA sequence: TGTGCCAGCAGTTCTTACCTACGACAGGGGGCGGGCTATGGCTACACCTTC.

V is TRBV6-5 and J is TRBJ2-7, with 9 positions matching TRBD1. The CDR3 runs 16 residues. Trimming cost V 0 bases and J 3 bases; bases outside gene matches: 6. CDR1 and CDR2 (germline): MNHEY, SVGAGI. DNA of the CDR3: TGTGCCAGCAGTTACTCAGGCGGGACAGGGATCTACGAGCAGTACTTC. Its translation is CASSYSGGTGIYEQYF.

The V gene is TRBV4-2, the J gene TRBJ1-6; no firm D call. The length of the CDR3 is 16 residues. Trimming removed 6 bases at V and 2 bases at J, with 14 bases between. CDR1 is LGHNA and CDR2 is YNFKEQ in the germline V gene. The CDR3: CASSPEGGPYNSPLHF. For the CDR3, the DNA is TGTGCCAGCAGTCCCGAGGGTGGCCCCTATAATTCACCCCTCCACTTT.

The chain uses TRBV6-1 and TRBJ1-1, with 7 nucleotides matching TRBD1. Looked up from germline, CDR1 is MNHNS and CDR2 is SASEGT. V gave up 5 bases and J gave up 0 bases; unmatched junction bases: 6. The CDR3 has 15 residues. The CDR3 loop reads CASSLQGSVNTEAFF. CDR3 DNA sequence: TGTGCCAGCAGTCTACAGGGGTCGGTGAACACTGAAGCTTTCTTT.

The chain employs TRBV4-2 and TRBJ1-2, with D maybe TRBD1 (5 bases). The CDR3 spans 14 residues. Trimming took 4 bases from V and 3 from J, leaving 12 bases between them. Germline V gives CDR1 LGHNA, CDR2 YNFKEQ. Here the CDR3 reads CASSLPGVDYGYTF. The CDR3 DNA reads as TGTGCCAGCAGCCTACCGGGGGTGGACTATGGCTACACCTTC.